This T cell receptor (beta chain) was observed in a study of radiotherapy plus CTLA-4 blockade in lung cancer. Profiled with immunoSEQ multiplex PCR; TCRdb holds only in-frame clones, not every one. In the table there are tens of thousands of clones, about 85% of which are singletons. People whose metastatic non-small-cell lung cancer was chemo-refractory got focal radiation along with CTLA-4 blockade by ipilimumab. The CDR3 consists of 11 residues. In germline, CDR1 is GTSNPN, CDR2 SVGIG (reference sequence). Trimming cost V 2 bases and J 6 bases, with 6 bases left between them. Sequencing was performed on peripheral blood, taken from a patient treated with radiotherapy plus ipilimumab. The source of this sequence is a human donor with non-small cell lung cancer who had a complete response to radiotherapy plus ipilimumab. The gene calls are TRBV30 and TRBJ2-3; D unresolved. The CDR3 is CAWSSMDTQYF. The DNA of the CDR3 is TGTGCCTGGAGTTCCATGGATACGCAGTATTTT.